Described below is a single T cell receptor (beta chain) sequence and its context. Within the sample, other DNA sequences also encode this same CDR3. Produced via immunoSEQ multiplex PCR; TCRdb's table is partial and in-frame only. The repertoire consists of millions of clones, with around nine tenths occurring once and the leading ten covering more than 0.12%. This entry is derived from a study of shared clonotypes between healthy human individuals. This CDR3 is built from 16 residues. Losses at the gene ends were 0 bases for V and 2 bases for J; bases not matched to a gene: 2. Germline CDR1 and CDR2: SGDLS and YYNGEE.

The TCR sequence derives from a man aged 18 to 29 in good health. The gene calls are TRBV9 and TRBJ2-5, with 12 bases that match TRBD2. The specimen sequenced was naive CD4+ T cells sorted from blood. Sample subset: CD45RA+ positively selected. This CDR3 is CASSVALAGGQETQYF. Here the CDR3 DNA reads TGTGCCAGCAGCGTAGCACTAGCGGGGGGTCAAGAGACCCAGTACTTC.